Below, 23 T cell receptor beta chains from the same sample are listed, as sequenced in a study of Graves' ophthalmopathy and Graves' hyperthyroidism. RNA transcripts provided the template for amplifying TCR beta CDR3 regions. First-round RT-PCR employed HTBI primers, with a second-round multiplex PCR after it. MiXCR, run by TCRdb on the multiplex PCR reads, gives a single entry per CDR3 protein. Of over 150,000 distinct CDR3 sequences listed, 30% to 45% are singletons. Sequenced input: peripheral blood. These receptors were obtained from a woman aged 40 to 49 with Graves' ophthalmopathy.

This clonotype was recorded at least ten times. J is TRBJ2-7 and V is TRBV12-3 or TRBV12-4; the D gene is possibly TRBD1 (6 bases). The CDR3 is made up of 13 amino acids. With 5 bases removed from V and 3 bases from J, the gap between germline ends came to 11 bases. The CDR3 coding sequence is TGTGCCAGCAGTGACTTAGGGGGCTACGAGCAGTACTTC. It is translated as CASSDLGGYEQYF.

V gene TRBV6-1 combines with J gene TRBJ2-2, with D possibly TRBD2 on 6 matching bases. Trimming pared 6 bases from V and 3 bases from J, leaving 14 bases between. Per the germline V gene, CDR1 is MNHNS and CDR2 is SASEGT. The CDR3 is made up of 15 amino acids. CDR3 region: CASRPIGTHTGELFF. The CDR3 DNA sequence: TGTGCCAGCAGACCTATTGGGACTCACACCGGGGAGCTGTTTTTT.

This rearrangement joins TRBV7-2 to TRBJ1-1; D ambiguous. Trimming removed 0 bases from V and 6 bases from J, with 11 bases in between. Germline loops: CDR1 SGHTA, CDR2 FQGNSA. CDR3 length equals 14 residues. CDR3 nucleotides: TGTGCCAGCAGCTTAGCAGCCGGGAGGCCTGAAGCTTTCTTT. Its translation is CASSLAAGRPEAFF.

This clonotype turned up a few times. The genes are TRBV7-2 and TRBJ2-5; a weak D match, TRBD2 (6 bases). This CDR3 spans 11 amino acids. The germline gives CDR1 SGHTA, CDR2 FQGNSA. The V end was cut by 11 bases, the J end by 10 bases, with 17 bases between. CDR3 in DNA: TGTGCCCAACGGGGGAAAGGCGACCAGTACTTC. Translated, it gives CAQRGKGDQYF.

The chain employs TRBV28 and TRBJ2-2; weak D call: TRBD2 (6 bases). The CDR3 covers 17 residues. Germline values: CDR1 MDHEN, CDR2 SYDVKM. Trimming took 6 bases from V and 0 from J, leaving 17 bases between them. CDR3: CASSPASVITNTGELFF. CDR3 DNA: TGTGCCAGCAGCCCGGCTAGCGTTATAACGAACACCGGGGAGCTGTTTTTT. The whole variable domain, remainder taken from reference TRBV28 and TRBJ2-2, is DVKVTQSSRYLVKRTGEKVFLECVQDMDHENMFWYRQDPGLGLRLIYFSYDVKMKEKGDIPEGYSVSREKKERFSLILESASTNQTSMYLCASSPASVITNTGELFFGEGSRLTVL.

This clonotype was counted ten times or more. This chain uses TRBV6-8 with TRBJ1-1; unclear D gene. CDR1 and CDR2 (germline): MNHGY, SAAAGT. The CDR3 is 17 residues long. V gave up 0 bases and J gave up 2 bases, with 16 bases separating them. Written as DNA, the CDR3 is TGTGCCAGCAGTTACTCCCATGGGGTAGCAATTAACACTGAAGCTTTCTTT. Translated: CASSYSHGVAINTEAFF.

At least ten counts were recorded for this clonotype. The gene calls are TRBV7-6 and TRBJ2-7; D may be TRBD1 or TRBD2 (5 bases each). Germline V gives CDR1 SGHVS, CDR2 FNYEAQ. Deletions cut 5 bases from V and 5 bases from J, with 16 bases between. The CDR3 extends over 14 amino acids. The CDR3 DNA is TGTGCCAGCAGCCCAGGCTGGGGGTTCGACGAGCAGTACTTC. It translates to CASSPGWGFDEQYF.

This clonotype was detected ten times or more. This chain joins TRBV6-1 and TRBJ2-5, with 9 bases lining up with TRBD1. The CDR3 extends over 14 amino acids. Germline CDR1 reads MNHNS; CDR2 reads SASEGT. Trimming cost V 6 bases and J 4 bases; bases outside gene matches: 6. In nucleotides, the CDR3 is TGTGCCAGCAGAATTACAGGGGGCAGAGAGACCCAGTACTTC. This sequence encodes CASRITGGRETQYF.

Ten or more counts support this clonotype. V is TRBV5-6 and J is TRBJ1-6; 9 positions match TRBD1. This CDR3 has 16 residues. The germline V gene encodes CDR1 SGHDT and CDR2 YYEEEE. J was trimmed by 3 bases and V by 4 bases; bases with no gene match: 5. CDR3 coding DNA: TGTGCCAGCAGCCCACAGGGGGCTATCTATAATTCACCCCTCCACTTT. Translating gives CASSPQGAIYNSPLHF.

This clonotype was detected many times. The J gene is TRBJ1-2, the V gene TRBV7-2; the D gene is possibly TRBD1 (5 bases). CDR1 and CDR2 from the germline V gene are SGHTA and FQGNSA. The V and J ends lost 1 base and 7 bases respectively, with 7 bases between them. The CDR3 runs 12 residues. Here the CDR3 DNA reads TGTGCCAGCAGCTTAGAGGGGATTGGCTACACCTTC. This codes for CASSLEGIGYTF.

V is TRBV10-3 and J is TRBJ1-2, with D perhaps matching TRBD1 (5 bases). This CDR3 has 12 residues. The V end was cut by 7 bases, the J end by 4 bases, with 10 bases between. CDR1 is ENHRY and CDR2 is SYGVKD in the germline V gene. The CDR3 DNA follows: TGTGCCATCACAGCAGGGAGCTATGGCTACACCTTC. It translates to CAITAGSYGYTF.

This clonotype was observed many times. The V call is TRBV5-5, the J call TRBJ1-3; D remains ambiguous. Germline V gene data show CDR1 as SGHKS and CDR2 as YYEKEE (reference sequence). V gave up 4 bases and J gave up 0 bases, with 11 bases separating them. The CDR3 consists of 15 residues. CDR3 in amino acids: CASSTRLSSGNTIYF. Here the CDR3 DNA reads TGTGCCAGCAGCACCCGCCTCAGCTCTGGAAACACCATATATTTT.

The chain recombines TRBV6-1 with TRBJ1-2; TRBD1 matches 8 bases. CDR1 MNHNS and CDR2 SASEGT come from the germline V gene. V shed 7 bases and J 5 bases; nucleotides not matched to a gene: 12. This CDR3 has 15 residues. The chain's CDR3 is CASTNYKGQEYGYTF. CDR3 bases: TGTGCCAGCACCAATTATAAGGGACAGGAGTATGGCTACACCTTC.

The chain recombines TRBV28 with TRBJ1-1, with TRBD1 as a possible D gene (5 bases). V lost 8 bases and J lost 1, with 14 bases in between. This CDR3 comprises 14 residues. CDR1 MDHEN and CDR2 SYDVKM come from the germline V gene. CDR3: CASPGGGGNTEAFF. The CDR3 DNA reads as TGTGCCAGCCCGGGCGGGGGAGGGAACACTGAAGCTTTCTTT. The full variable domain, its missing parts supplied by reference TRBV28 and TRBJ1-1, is DVKVTQSSRYLVKRTGEKVFLECVQDMDHENMFWYRQDPGLGLRLIYFSYDVKMKEKGDIPEGYSVSREKKERFSLILESASTNQTSMYLCASPGGGGNTEAFFGQGTRLTVV.

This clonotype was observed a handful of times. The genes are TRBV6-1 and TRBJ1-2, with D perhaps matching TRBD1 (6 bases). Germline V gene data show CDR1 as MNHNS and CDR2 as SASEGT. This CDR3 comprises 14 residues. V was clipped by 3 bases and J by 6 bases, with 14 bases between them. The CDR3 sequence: CASSDLGAMDGYTF. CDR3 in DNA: TGTGCCAGCAGTGATCTGGGGGCGATGGATGGCTACACCTTC.

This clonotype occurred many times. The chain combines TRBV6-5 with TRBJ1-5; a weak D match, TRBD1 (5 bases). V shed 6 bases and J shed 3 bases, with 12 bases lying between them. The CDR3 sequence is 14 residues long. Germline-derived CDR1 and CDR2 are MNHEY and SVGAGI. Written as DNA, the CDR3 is TGTGCCAGCAGGCGCCCGGGGGACAATCAGCCCCAGCATTTT. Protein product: CASRRPGDNQPQHF.

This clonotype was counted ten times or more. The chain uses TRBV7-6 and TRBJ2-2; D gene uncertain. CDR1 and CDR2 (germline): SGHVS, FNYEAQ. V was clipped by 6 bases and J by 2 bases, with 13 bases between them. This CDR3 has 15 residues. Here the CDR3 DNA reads TGTGCCAGCAGTTCCTTGGGTCAAAACACCGGGGAGCTGTTTTTT. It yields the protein CASSSLGQNTGELFF.

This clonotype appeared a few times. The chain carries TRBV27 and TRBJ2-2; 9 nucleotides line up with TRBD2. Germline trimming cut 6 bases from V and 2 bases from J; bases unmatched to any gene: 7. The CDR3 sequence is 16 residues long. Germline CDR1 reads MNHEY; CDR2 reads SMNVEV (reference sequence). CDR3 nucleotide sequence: TGTGCCAGCAGAACAACTAGCGGGCCAAACACCGGGGAGCTGTTTTTT. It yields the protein CASRTTSGPNTGELFF.

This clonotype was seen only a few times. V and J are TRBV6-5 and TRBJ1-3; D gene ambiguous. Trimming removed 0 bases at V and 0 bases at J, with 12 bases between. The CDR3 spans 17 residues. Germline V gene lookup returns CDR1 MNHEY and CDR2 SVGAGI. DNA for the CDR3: TGTGCCAGCAGTTACTCGCCGTGGCAGACCTCTGGAAACACCATATATTTT. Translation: CASSYSPWQTSGNTIYF.

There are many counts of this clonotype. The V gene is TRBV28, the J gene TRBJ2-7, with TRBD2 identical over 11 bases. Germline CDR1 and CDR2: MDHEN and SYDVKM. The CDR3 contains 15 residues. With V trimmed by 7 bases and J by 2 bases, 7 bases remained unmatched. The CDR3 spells CASKDTSGSTYEQYF. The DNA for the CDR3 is TGTGCCAGCAAAGATACTAGCGGGAGTACCTACGAGCAGTACTTC.

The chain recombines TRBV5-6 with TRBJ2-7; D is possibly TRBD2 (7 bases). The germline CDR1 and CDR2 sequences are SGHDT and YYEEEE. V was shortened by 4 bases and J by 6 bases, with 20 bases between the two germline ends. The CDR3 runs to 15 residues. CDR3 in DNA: TGTGCCAGCAGCCCGGGGAGTGGACTAGGGGGCGAGCAGTACTTC. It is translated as CASSPGSGLGGEQYF.

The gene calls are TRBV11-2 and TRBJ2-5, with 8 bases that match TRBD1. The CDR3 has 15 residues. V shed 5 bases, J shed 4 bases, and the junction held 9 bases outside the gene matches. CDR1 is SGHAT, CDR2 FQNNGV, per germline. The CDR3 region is CASSRTSGQGETQYF. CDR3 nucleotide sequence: TGTGCCAGCAGCCGAACCTCCGGACAGGGAGAGACCCAGTACTTC.

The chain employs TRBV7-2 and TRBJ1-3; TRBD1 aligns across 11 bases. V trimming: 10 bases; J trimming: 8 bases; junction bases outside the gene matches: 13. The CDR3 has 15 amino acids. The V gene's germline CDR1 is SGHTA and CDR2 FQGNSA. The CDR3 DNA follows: TGTGCCACCAAGGGGGACAGGGGGGTCAATCACACCATATATTTT. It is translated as CATKGDRGVNHTIYF.